Detailed here is one T cell receptor (beta chain). The sample belongs to a study of cytomegalovirus exposure and HLA in healthy donors. This CDR3 has 14 residues. Germline CDR1 reads SNHLY; CDR2 reads FYNNEI. The junction had 9 bases not matched to a gene; V was cut back by 6 bases and J by 7 bases. TCRdb keeps only in-frame clones here, not all; method: immunoSEQ multiplex PCR. The sample includes about 88,000 clones, almost 85% seen only once; the top ten take 12%. The origin of this receptor is a woman aged 18-29 years in good health and CMV-seropositive. V is TRBV2 and J is TRBJ1-5; 7 positions match TRBD1. Source material: PBMCs. CDR3 in DNA: TGTGCCAGCAGCACCGGGACAGAGGGGCAGCCCCAGCATTTT. Protein sequence: CASSTGTEGQPQHF.